Listed below are T cell receptor beta chains from one sample, sequenced in a study of PD-L1 blockade in urothelial cancer. TCRdb's table, derived via immunoSEQ multiplex PCR, lists solely in-frame clones and lacks some. This repertoire shows 48,000 or so clones, 70% to 90% found once; its top ten account for around 9.1%. The starting material was PBMCs, obtained around atezolizumab (anti-PD-L1) treatment. Receptors were obtained from a man in his 70s with urothelial cancer. Each CDR3 is given with its conserved first and last residue. Fields, in order: J gene, D gene, clone size, V gene, CDR3 DNA, CDR3 protein. A D gene is named only where the DNA matches it firmly. Clone size is shown for a subset of rows, as once, few, many or a class of expanded clone.

TRBJ1-5,NA,NA,TRBV2,TGTGCCAGCAGGAAAGAGGTTTATCAGCCCCAGCATTTT,CASRKEVYQPQHF
TRBJ1-5,TRBD1,NA,TRBV15,TGTGCCACCAGCAGAGACACACAGGGGGGCAATCAGCCCCAGCATTTT,CATSRDTQGGNQPQHF
TRBJ1-5,NA,NA,TRBV2,TGTGCCAGCAGTGAATCATTTAGTGGGGTCTCGGGGTATTTT,CASSESFSGVSGYF
TRBJ1-4,NA,NA,TRBV18,TGTGCCAGCTCACCACTGTCGGGGGATAATGAAAAACTGTTTTTT,CASSPLSGDNEKLFF
TRBJ1-2,NA,few,TRBV10-3,TGTGCCATCAGTGAGGGTTACAGCGGATCAGACTATGGCTACACCTTC,CAISEGYSGSDYGYTF
TRBJ1-3,NA,NA,TRBV28,TGTGCCAGCAGTTTTTGGGACTCAAGAACCTCTGGAAACACCATATATTTT,CASSFWDSRTSGNTIYF
TRBJ1-2,NA,NA,TRBV6-5,TGTGCCAGCAGTGCCATTCTCCAGGGATTTCATGGCTACACCTTC,CASSAILQGFHGYTF
TRBJ1-5,TRBD1,NA,TRBV28,TGTGCCAGCAGTTTATTAGACAGGGAAAATCAGCCCCAGCATTTT,CASSLLDRENQPQHF
TRBJ1-1,TRBD1,NA,TRBV5-1,TGCGCCAGCAGCTTGGCTGGACAGGCGAACACTGAAGCTTTCTTT,CASSLAGQANTEAFF
TRBJ1-3,NA,few,TRBV18,TGTGCCAGCTCACCATCAACGCCGCGGGACTTTATGACCATATATTTT,CASSPSTPRDFMTIYF
TRBJ1-2,NA,NA,TRBV11-2,TGTGCCAGCAGTGGAGTGGGACTTGGCTACACCTTC,CASSGVGLGYTF
TRBJ2-5,NA,once,TRBV7-7,TGTGCTAGCAGCTTAGAAGCGGCGGGTGTGGAGACCCAGTACTTC,CASSLEAAGVETQYF
TRBJ2-3,NA,NA,TRBV10-2,TGCGCCAGCAGTGAAGGTCCCAGGGATTCGGAGTGGTATTTT,CASSEGPRDSEWYF
TRBJ2-3,NA,NA,TRBV21-1,TGTGCCAGCAGCAAGTGGATGGCTAGCGGGAGCACAGATACGCAGTATTTT,CASSKWMASGSTDTQYF
TRBJ2-7,TRBD2,NA,TRBV7-2,TGTGCCAGCAGCTTAGTGGGGACTAGCGGGAACGAGCAGTACTTC,CASSLVGTSGNEQYF
TRBJ2-5,NA,NA,TRBV15,TGTGCCACCAGCAGAGGTGCGGCAGAGACCCAGTACTTC,CATSRGAAETQYF
TRBJ2-3,NA,NA,TRBV7-2,TGTGCCAGCAGCCCGAGGGTTTTTTCAGATACGCAGTATTTT,CASSPRVFSDTQYF
TRBJ1-5,NA,NA,TRBV28,TGTGCCAGCAGGTCCGGCAATCAGCCCCAGCATTTT,CASRSGNQPQHF
TRBJ2-7,TRBD2,few,TRBV10-3,TGTGCCATCAGTGAGAGGGAGGGCCCCTACGAGCAGTACTTC,CAISEREGPYEQYF
TRBJ1-2,NA,NA,TRBV6-1,TGTGCCAGCATAGCGGGGTACTATGGCTACACCTTC,CASIAGYYGYTF
TRBJ2-7,NA,few,TRBV28,TGTGCCAGCAGTTTAAAGCCAGGTATTCCCTACGAGCAGTACTTC,CASSLKPGIPYEQYF
TRBJ2-7,NA,NA,TRBV2,TGTGCCAGCAGTGATGAACAGGGATACGAGCAGTACTTC,CASSDEQGYEQYF
TRBJ2-7,NA,many,TRBV5-1,TGCGCCAGCAGCTTGGGCTCGACAGAGCTACGCGGGCAGTACTTC,CASSLGSTELRGQYF
TRBJ1-2,NA,NA,TRBV19,TGTGCCAGCCGGGAGGACGGATTACGCTACACCTTC,CASREDGLRYTF
TRBJ2-3,NA,NA,TRBV2,TGTGCCAGCAGTGCAGGGTATACAGATACGCAGTATTTT,CASSAGYTDTQYF
TRBJ2-5,NA,NA,TRBV20-1,TGCAGTGCTATCCCCCAAACTATGCCGCACTTC,CSAIPQTMPHF
TRBJ2-1,TRBD2,once,TRBV2,TGTGCCAGCAGTGGGCCTACTAGCGGGAGGGCCAAGGGTTCCTACAATGAGCAGTTCTTC,CASSGPTSGRAKGSYNEQFF
TRBJ1-5,TRBD1,NA,TRBV28,TGTGCCAGCAGTCCGGGACAGGGCTGGGCCCAGCATTTT,CASSPGQGWAQHF
TRBJ2-3,TRBD1,NA,TRBV5-4,TGTGCCAGCAGCCCAGGACAGGGGTCCCCCGATACGCAGTATTTT,CASSPGQGSPDTQYF
TRBJ2-3,NA,NA,TRBV28,TGTGCCAGCAGTTTTCTCTCTGGCACAGATACGCAGTATTTT,CASSFLSGTDTQYF
TRBJ1-5,NA,NA,TRBV19,TGTGCCAGTAGTTACAGGGTCGGTAGCGATCAGCCCCAGCATTTT,CASSYRVGSDQPQHF
TRBJ2-1,TRBD2,NA,TRBV10-2,TGCGCCAGCAAGGTAGCGGGCCACAATGAGCAGTTCTTC,CASKVAGHNEQFF
TRBJ1-1,NA,once,TRBV5-1,TGCGCCAGCAGCCCTCTCCTAGGGGAGGCGGCTGAAGCTTTCTTT,CASSPLLGEAAEAFF
TRBJ2-5,TRBD1,NA,TRBV6-5,TGTGCCAGCAGTTATACCGGGACAGGCCAAGGGGAGACCCAGTACTTC,CASSYTGTGQGETQYF
TRBJ2-1,NA,NA,TRBV7-9,TGTGCCAGCAGCTTAGGGGGGCCTGGGACAGAGCAGTTCTTC,CASSLGGPGTEQFF
TRBJ2-2,TRBD2,NA,TRBV29-1,TGCAGCGTTGAGGGGACTAGCGCGCGACCGAACACCGGGGAGCTGTTTTTT,CSVEGTSARPNTGELFF
TRBJ2-1,TRBD2,NA,TRBV7-8,TGTGCCAGCAGCTCCAGACTAGCGGGAGGGGGTGGTGAGCAGTTCTTC,CASSSRLAGGGGEQFF
TRBJ1-1,NA,NA,TRBV25-1,TGTGCCAGCACACCCCCCACGGGGGGCGGTTTGAACACTGAAGCTTTCTTT,CASTPPTGGGLNTEAFF
TRBJ1-1,TRBD1,NA,TRBV10-1,TGCGCCAGCAGTGCCGGACAGGGGGTCAGAGGCACTGAAGCTTTCTTT,CASSAGQGVRGTEAFF
TRBJ2-5,NA,NA,TRBV4-1,TGCGCCAGCAGCCAAGGGAAGGGGATCCAAGAGACCCAGTACTTC,CASSQGKGIQETQYF
TRBJ2-7,TRBD1,many,TRBV30,TGTGCCTGGAGTCCGGGACAGGGAAGGTCCGAGCAGTACTTC,CAWSPGQGRSEQYF
TRBJ2-4,NA,NA,TRBV5-1,TGCGCCAGCAGCACCGGGACATTGGAGCCAGCCAAAAACATTCAGTACTTC,CASSTGTLEPAKNIQYF
TRBJ2-7,NA,NA,TRBV7-9,TGTGCCAGCAGCTTAGCGTTGGAACTAACAGGGAGCGAGCAGTACTTC,CASSLALELTGSEQYF
TRBJ2-3,NA,NA,TRBV30,TGTGCCTGGAATGGCAACACAGATACGCAGTATTTT,CAWNGNTDTQYF
TRBJ2-1,TRBD2,NA,TRBV7-6,TGTGCCAGCAGCTTAGGCGGGAGTTACAATGAGCAGTTCTTC,CASSLGGSYNEQFF
TRBJ1-2,NA,NA,TRBV5-1,TGCGCCAGCCGCTCTGGGGGGGAATCCTATGGCTACACCTTC,CASRSGGESYGYTF
TRBJ2-1,NA,few,TRBV19,TGTGCCAGTAGTGAGTCGAGCTCCTACAATGAGCAGTTCTTC,CASSESSSYNEQFF
TRBJ1-1,NA,NA,TRBV2,TGTGCCAGCAGTGAAGATATAGGGGGAAAAACTGAAGCTTTCTTT,CASSEDIGGKTEAFF
TRBJ1-1,TRBD1,NA,TRBV19,TGTGCCAGTAGCTACAGGGGAATTAAGGACACTGAAGCTTTCTTT,CASSYRGIKDTEAFF
TRBJ1-4,TRBD1,NA,TRBV2,TGTGCCAGCAGTGAAGCCCTCGACAGGGTCTGGGTTTTT,CASSEALDRVWVF
TRBJ2-3,NA,few,TRBV19,TGTGCCAGTAGGCTCACCGGGGGCACAGATACGCAGTATTTT,CASRLTGGTDTQYF